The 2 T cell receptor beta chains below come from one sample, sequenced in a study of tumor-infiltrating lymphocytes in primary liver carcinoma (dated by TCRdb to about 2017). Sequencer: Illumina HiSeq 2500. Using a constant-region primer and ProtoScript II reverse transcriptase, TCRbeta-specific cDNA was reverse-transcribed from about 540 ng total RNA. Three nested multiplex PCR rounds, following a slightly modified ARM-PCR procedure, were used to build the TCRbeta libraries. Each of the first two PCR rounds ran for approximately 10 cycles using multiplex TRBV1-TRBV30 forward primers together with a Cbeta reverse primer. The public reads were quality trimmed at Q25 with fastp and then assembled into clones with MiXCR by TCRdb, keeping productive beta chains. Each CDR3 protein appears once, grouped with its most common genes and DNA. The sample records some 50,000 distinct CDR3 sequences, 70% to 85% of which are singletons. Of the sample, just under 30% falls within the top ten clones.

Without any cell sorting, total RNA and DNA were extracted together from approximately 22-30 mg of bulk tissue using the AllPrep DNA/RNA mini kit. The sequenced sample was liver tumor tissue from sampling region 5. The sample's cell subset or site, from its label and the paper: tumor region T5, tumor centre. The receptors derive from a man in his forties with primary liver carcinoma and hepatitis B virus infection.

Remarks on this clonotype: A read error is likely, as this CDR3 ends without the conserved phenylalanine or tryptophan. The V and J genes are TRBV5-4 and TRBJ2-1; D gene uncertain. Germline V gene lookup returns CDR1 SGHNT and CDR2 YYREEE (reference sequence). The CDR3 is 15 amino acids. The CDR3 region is CASGPNSAGYNEQFL. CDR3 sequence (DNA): TGTGCCAGCGGTCCAAACTCGGCAGGCTACAATGAACAGTTCTTA.

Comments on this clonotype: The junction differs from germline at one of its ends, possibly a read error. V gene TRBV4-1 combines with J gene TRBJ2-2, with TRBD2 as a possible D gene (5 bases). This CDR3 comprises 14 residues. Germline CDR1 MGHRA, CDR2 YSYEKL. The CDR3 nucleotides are TGCGCCAGCAGTCAAGCTCTGAATACCGGGGAGCCGTTTTTT. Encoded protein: CASSQALNTGEPFF.